Following are 21 T cell receptor beta chains from one sample sequenced in a study of T cell changes during pregnancy in multiple sclerosis. Sequencing was performed with immunoSEQ multiplex PCR; in TCRdb, only in-frame clones are kept and a portion is missing. Of about 67,000 clones detected, roughly nine tenths appear once; the ten largest clones hold 2% to 3%. The sequences come from peripheral blood, collected in the first trimester of pregnancy. These receptors were collected from a female donor with multiple sclerosis, enrolled in a pregnancy study.

This clone has only a few counts. CDR3 DNA sequence: TGTGCCAGTAGTAAGACAGGGGCAGGGCAGCCCCAGCATTTT. This encodes CASSKTGAGQPQHF. The V and J genes are TRBV19 and TRBJ1-5; TRBD1 aligns across 8 bases. V shed 4 bases and J 7 bases; nucleotides not matched to a gene: 6. CDR3 length equals 14 residues. Germline assignment: CDR1 LNHDA and CDR2 SQIVND (reference sequence).

The chain has TRBV6-1 and TRBJ1-1; D unresolved. Trimming pared 7 bases from V and 2 bases from J, leaving 11 bases between. This CDR3 has 13 amino acids. CDR1 and CDR2 (germline): MNHNS, SASEGT. The CDR3 coding sequence is TGTGCCAGCACCCAAAGGAGAAACACTGAAGCTTTCTTT. It translates to CASTQRRNTEAFF.

This clone was observed once. V usage is TRBV7-2 and J usage is TRBJ1-5, with a tentative D call TRBD1 (6 bases). Germline V CDR1 and CDR2: SGHTA, FQGNSA. The V gene lost 1 base and the J gene lost 2 bases, with 9 bases spanning the gap. This CDR3 has 15 residues. CDR3 region: CASSLEAGGNQPQHF. The CDR3 DNA sequence: TGTGCCAGCAGCTTAGAGGCAGGGGGCAATCAGCCCCAGCATTTT.

This rearrangement joins TRBV7-8 to TRBJ2-7; 7 bases fit TRBD2. The CDR3 runs 14 residues. V gave up 5 bases and J gave up 1 base; unmatched junction bases: 5. Germline V CDR1 and CDR2: SGHVS, FQNEAQ. DNA for the CDR3: TGTGCCAGCAGCCTGAGACTAGCTTCCTACGAGCAGTACTTC. Translation gives CASSLRLASYEQYF.

The chain uses TRBV7-2 and TRBJ2-1, with D unresolved. The CDR3 has 13 residues. Deletions cut 3 bases from V and 5 bases from J, with 8 bases between. In germline, CDR1 is SGHTA, CDR2 FQGNSA. The CDR3 coding sequence is TGTGCCAGCAGCTTCACGGAGCACAATGAGCAGTTCTTC. Protein sequence: CASSFTEHNEQFF.

The chain joins TRBV6-1 to TRBJ1-5, with D maybe TRBD1 (5 bases). V lost 2 bases, J lost 3 bases, and 8 bases lay in between. This CDR3 is 14 amino acids long. CDR1 is MNHNS and CDR2 is SASEGT in the germline V gene. DNA for the CDR3: TGTGCCAGCAGTGAACAGGGATCCAATCAGCCCCAGCATTTT. This translates into CASSEQGSNQPQHF.

The genes are TRBV7-6 and TRBJ2-5; perhaps TRBD2 as D (7 bases). The CDR3 has 14 residues. Germline V gene data show CDR1 as SGHVS and CDR2 as FNYEAQ. With 3 bases removed from V and 4 bases from J, the gap between germline ends came to 12 bases. The CDR3 DNA sequence: TGTGCCAGCAGCTTGGGCGGGGGCGCAGAGACCCAGTACTTC. Protein sequence: CASSLGGGAETQYF.

The V call is TRBV5-6, the J call TRBJ1-5; TRBD1 agrees at 7 bases. The CDR3 covers 17 residues. V shed 1 base and J 3 bases; nucleotides not matched to a gene: 10. CDR1 SGHDT and CDR2 YYEEEE come from the germline V gene. Here the CDR3 DNA reads TGTGCCAGCAGCTTGACCTACGACAGGGATACCAATCAGCCCCAGCATTTT. Translating it yields CASSLTYDRDTNQPQHF.

The chain employs TRBV7-2 and TRBJ1-1, with a possible D match to TRBD1 (6 bases). Trimming cost V 5 bases and J 4 bases, with 14 bases left between them. The germline V gene has CDR1 SGHTA and CDR2 FQGNSA. The CDR3 runs 14 residues. Here the CDR3 reads CASSELTGITEAFF. The CDR3 DNA reads as TGTGCCAGCAGCGAACTCACAGGGATCACTGAAGCTTTCTTT.

The V gene is TRBV28, the J gene TRBJ1-6; tentatively, D is TRBD1 (6 bases). Germline V gene lookup returns CDR1 MDHEN and CDR2 SYDVKM. V was clipped by 4 bases and J by 7 bases, with 11 bases between them. The CDR3 sequence is 14 residues long. The CDR3 nucleotides read TGTGCCAGCAGTTCCCAGGGGCCAAATTCACCCCTCCACTTT. As protein: CASSSQGPNSPLHF.

V is TRBV29-1 and J is TRBJ2-5, with D possibly being TRBD2 (5 bases). Trimming removed 6 bases from V and 1 base from J, with 6 bases in between. Germline values: CDR1 SQVTM, CDR2 ANQGSEA. CDR3 length: 11 amino acids. The CDR3 DNA reads TGCAGCGTCGGGGTCCAAGAGACCCAGTACTTC. It encodes CSVGVQETQYF.

The rearrangement joins TRBV9 to TRBJ1-1, with TRBD1 matching over 8 bases. This CDR3 comprises 14 residues. V was clipped by 0 bases and J by 13 bases; unmatched bases: 11. Germline V gives CDR1 SGDLS, CDR2 YYNGEE. CDR3 sequence reads: CASSVGGQDFEVFF. The CDR3 nucleotides are TGTGCCAGCAGCGTAGGGGGACAGGATTTTGAGGTTTTCTTT.

This sequence joins TRBV4-2 and TRBJ2-1, with 8 positions matching TRBD2. The CDR3 is 16 amino acids. Germline V gives CDR1 LGHNA, CDR2 YNFKEQ. The V segment lost 1 base and the J segment 4 bases; nucleotides outside the gene matches: 6. Written as DNA, the CDR3 is TGTGCCAGCAGCCAAGTTCCAGCGGGGGCATACAATGAGCAGTTCTTC. Translation gives CASSQVPAGAYNEQFF.

This clone appeared a few times. The chain uses TRBV21-1 and TRBJ1-1; TRBD1, the table's D call, lacks a check against the DNA. TRBV21-1 is a known pseudogene. The CDR3 has 15 residues. In DNA, the CDR3 is TGTGCCAGCAGCACACCGGACAGGGGGGGTACTGAAGCTTTCTTT. It translates to CASSTPDRGGTEAFF.

The rearrangement joins TRBV5-1 to TRBJ1-1; 12 bases are a match to TRBD1. V was clipped by 4 bases and J by 6 bases; unmatched bases: 4. The CDR3 sequence is 14 residues long. From germline, CDR1 is SGHRS and CDR2 YFSETQ. CDR3 DNA: TGCGCCAGCAGCCTGGGACAGGGGGCGTCTGAAGCTTTCTTT. This translates into CASSLGQGASEAFF.

The chain combines TRBV7-9 with TRBJ2-7; tentative D call: TRBD2 (7 bases). CDR3 length: 14 amino acids. Per germline, CDR1 SEHNR and CDR2 FQNEAQ (reference sequence). Trimming stripped 7 bases from V and 7 bases from J, with 20 bases between. The CDR3 DNA sequence: TGTGCCAGCACCCCTCTTGGGGGGGCGGGGGAGCAGTACTTC. Translation gives CASTPLGGAGEQYF.

This sequence joins TRBV11-2 and TRBJ1-2, with D possibly TRBD1 on 5 matching bases. This CDR3 spans 15 amino acids. Per the germline V gene, CDR1 is SGHAT and CDR2 is FQNNGV. The germline V and J ends were trimmed by 5 bases and 2 bases, with 15 bases remaining between them. Written as DNA, the CDR3 is TGTGCCAGCAGCACCCTAACAGGAATCAACTATGGCTACACCTTC. Amino acids: CASSTLTGINYGYTF.

This clone was detected once. V and J are TRBV18 and TRBJ1-1; possibly TRBD1 for D (6 bases). Germline loops: CDR1 KGHSH, CDR2 LQKENI. V gave up 7 bases and J gave up 3 bases, with 12 bases separating them. The CDR3 covers 13 residues. CDR3 protein: CASFYREDTEAFF. The CDR3 nucleotides read TGTGCCAGCTTTTACAGGGAAGACACTGAAGCTTTCTTT.

This chain joins TRBV7-2 and TRBJ2-3; the D gene is possibly TRBD1 (5 bases). The CDR3 runs 13 residues. Trimming removed 5 bases from V and 4 bases from J, with 10 bases in between. Germline CDR1 is SGHTA and CDR2 is FQGNSA. The CDR3 protein is CASSIRGADTQYF. CDR3 in DNA: TGTGCCAGCAGCATTAGGGGTGCAGATACGCAGTATTTT.

The genes are TRBV28 and TRBJ1-1, with no clear D. Trimming stripped 5 bases from V and 11 bases from J, with 15 bases between. The germline CDR1 and CDR2 sequences are MDHEN and SYDVKM. The CDR3 is 12 residues long. The CDR3 loop is CASSGPTLSAFF. The CDR3 DNA reads TGTGCCAGCAGTGGGCCTACTTTGTCTGCTTTCTTT.

This chain uses TRBV5-1 with TRBJ2-2, with TRBD1 matching 7 bases. The CDR3 length is 14 residues. J gave up 3 bases and V 4 bases, and 3 bases lay outside the gene matches. Germline-derived CDR1 and CDR2 are SGHRS and YFSETQ. The CDR3 bases are TGCGCCAGCAGCCGGGGACAGCACACCGGGGAGCTGTTTTTT. It is translated as CASSRGQHTGELFF.